This TCR beta chain was documented in a study of identifying expanded T cells in peripheral blood. Findings and caveats of the study: Across healthy donors, higher total template counts meant significantly greater roughly two-week count variance.

Profiled with immunoSEQ multiplex PCR; TCRdb holds only in-frame clones, not every one. Among 90,000 to 120,000 clones listed, around nine tenths were seen once. Germline CDR1 is SGHDT and CDR2 is YYEEEE. CDR3 length: 14 amino acids. J lost 3 bases, V lost 4 bases, and 4 bases had no gene match. About this clone itself: The antigen is undetermined.

V is TRBV5-6 and J is TRBJ2-7; the match to TRBD1 covers 10 bases. The origin of this receptor is a person between 18 and 75 years old in good health. Sequenced: blood. The CDR3 DNA sequence: TGTGCCAGCAGCCCGGGACAGGGGTTCTACGAGCAGTACTTC. Amino acid sequence: CASSPGQGFYEQYF.